The T cell receptor beta chain under discussion was sequenced for a study of blood T cell repertoires in COVID-19. Whole-study context: Samples taken during acute and convalescent COVID-19 were collected in the United States, Italy and Spain. In each case, the material was cDNA or gDNA derived from T cells, B-cell-depleted T cells, or PBMCs.

Authors' processing steps: Estimated nucleated cell counts came from reference gene primer amplification. Libraries were prepared by immunoSEQ multiplex PCR; TCRdb keeps only in-frame clonotypes and omits some of them. D and trimming were read from the DNA, whereas the V and J calls and clone size are those reported in that table. The sample has roughly 34,000 clones; around 87% are singletons. CDR1 SGHRS and CDR2 YFSETQ come from the germline V gene. V shed 0 bases and J shed 3 bases, with 6 bases lying between them. The CDR3 has 13 amino acids. Material for sequencing was peripheral blood. The clonotype originates from a man between 60 and 70 years old with active COVID-19. The rearrangement joins TRBV5-1 to TRBJ1-2; D remains unclear. The CDR3 loop is CASSLGSDYGYTF. The DNA for the CDR3 is TGCGCCAGCAGCTTGGGGTCGGACTATGGCTACACCTTC. The whole variable domain, remainder taken from reference TRBV5-1 and TRBJ1-2, is KAGVTQTPRYLIKTRGQQVTLSCSPISGHRSVSWYQQTPGQGLQFLFEYFSETQRNKGNFPGRFSGRQFSNSRSEMNVSTLELGDSALYLCASSLGSDYGYTFGSGTRLTVV.